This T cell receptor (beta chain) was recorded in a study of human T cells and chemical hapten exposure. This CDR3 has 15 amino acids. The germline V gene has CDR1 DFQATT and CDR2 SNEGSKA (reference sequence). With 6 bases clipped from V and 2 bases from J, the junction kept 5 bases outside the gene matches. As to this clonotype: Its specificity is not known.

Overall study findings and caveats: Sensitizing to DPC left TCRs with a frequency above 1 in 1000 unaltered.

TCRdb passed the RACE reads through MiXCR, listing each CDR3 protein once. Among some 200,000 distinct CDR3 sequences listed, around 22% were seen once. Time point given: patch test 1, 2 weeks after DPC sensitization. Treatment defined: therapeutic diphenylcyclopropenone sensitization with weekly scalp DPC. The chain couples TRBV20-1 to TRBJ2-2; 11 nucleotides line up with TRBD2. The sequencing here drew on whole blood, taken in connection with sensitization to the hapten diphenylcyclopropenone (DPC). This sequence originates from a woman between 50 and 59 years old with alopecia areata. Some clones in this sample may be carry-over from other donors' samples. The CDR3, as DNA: TGCAGTGCAAAAAGACTAGCGGGAAACACCGGGGAGCTGTTTTTT. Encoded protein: CSAKRLAGNTGELFF.